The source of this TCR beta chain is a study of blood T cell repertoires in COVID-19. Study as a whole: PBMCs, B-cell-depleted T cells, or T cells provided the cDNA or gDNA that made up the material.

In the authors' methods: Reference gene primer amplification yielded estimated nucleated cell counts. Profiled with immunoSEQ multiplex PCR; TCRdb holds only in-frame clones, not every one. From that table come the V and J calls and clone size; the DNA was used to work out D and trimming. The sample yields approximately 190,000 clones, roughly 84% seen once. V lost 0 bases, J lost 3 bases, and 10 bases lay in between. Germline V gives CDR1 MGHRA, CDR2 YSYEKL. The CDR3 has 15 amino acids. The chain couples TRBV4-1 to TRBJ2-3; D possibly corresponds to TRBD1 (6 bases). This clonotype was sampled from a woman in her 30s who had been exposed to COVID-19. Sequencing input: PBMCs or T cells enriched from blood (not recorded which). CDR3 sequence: CASSQDWTETDTQYF. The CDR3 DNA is TGCGCCAGCAGCCAAGATTGGACAGAGACAGATACGCAGTATTTT.